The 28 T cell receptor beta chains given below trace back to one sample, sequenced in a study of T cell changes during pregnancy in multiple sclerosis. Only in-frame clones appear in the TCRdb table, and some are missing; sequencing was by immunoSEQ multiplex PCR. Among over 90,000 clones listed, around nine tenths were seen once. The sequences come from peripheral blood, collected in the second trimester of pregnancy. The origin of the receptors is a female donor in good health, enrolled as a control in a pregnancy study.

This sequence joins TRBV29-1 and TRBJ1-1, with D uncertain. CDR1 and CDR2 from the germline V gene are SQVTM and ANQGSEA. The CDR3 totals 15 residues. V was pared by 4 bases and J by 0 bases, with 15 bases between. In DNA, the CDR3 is TGCAGCGTTGTAAGAGGGATGCTCATGAACACTGAAGCTTTCTTT. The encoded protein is CSVVRGMLMNTEAFF.

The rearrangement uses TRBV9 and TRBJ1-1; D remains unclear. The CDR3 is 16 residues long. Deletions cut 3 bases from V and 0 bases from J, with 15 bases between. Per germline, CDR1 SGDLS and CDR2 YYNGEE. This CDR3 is CASSALPGPMNTEAFF. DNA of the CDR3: TGTGCCAGCAGCGCCCTTCCCGGTCCCATGAACACTGAAGCTTTCTTT.

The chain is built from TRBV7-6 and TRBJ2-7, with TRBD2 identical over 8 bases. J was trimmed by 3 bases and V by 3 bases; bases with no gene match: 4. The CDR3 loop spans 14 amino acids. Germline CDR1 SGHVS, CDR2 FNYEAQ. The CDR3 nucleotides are TGTGCCAGCAGCTTCGGGGGGGAAGGCTACGAGCAGTACTTC. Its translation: CASSFGGEGYEQYF.

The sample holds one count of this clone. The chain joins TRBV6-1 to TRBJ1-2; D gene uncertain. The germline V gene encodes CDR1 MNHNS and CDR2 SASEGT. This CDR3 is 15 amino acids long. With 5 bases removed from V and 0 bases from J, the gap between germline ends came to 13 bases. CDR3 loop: CASSSSNGANYGYTF. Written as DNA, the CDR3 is TGTGCCAGCAGTAGCTCTAACGGAGCTAACTATGGCTACACCTTC.

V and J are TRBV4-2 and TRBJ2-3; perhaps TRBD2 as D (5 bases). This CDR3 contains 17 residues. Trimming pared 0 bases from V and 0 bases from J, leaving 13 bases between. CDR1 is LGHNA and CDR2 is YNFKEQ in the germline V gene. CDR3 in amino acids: CASSQEGPAASTDTQYF. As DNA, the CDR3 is TGTGCCAGCAGCCAAGAAGGACCAGCGGCCAGCACAGATACGCAGTATTTT.

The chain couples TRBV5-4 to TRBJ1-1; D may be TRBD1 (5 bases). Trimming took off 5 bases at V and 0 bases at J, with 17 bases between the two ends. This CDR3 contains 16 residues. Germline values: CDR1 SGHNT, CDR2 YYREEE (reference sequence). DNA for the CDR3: TGTGCCAGCAGTCTTGGGGGGGAAATGATGAACACTGAAGCTTTCTTT. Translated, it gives CASSLGGEMMNTEAFF.

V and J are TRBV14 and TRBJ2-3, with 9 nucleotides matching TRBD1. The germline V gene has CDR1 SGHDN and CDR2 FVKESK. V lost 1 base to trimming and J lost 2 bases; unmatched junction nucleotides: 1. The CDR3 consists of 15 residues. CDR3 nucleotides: TGTGCCAGCAGCCAAGGGACAGGGGCCACAGATACGCAGTATTTT. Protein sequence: CASSQGTGATDTQYF.

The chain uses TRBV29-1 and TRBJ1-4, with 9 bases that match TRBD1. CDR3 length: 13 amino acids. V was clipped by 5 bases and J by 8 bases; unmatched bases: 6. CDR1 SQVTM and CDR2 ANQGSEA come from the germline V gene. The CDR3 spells CSVPDRGGEKLFF. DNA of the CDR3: TGCAGCGTTCCGGACAGGGGAGGCGAAAAACTGTTTTTT.

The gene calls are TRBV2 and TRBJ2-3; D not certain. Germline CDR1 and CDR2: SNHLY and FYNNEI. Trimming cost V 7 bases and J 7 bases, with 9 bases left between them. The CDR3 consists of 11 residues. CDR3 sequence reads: CASIEEYTQYF. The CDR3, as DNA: TGTGCCAGCATCGAAGAGTATACGCAGTATTTT.

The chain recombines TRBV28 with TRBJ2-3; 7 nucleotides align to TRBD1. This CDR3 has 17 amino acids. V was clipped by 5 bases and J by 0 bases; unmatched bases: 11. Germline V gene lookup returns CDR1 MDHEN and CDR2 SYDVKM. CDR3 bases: TGTGCCAGCAGTCTCCTCTCACAGGGGACGAGCACAGATACGCAGTATTTT. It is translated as CASSLLSQGTSTDTQYF. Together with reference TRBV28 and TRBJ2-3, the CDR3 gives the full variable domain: DVKVTQSSRYLVKRTGEKVFLECVQDMDHENMFWYRQDPGLGLRLIYFSYDVKMKEKGDIPEGYSVSREKKERFSLILESASTNQTSMYLCASSLLSQGTSTDTQYFGPGTRLTVL.

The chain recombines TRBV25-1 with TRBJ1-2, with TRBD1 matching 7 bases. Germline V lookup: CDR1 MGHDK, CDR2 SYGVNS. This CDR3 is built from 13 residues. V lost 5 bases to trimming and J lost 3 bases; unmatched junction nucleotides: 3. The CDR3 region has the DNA TGTGCCAGCAGTCTAACAGGGGACTATGGCTACACCTTC. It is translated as CASSLTGDYGYTF.

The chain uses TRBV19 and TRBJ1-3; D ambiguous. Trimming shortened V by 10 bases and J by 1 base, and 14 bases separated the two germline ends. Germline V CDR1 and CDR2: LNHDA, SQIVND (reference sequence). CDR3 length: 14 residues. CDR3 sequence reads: CATTRGGSGNTIYF. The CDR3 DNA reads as TGTGCCACCACCCGGGGTGGTTCTGGAAACACCATATATTTT.

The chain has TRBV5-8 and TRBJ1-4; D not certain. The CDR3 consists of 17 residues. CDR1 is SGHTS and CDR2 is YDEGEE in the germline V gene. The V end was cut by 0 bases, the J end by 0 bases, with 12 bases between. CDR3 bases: TGTGCCAGCAGCTTGGGCGCGCCAACCGCAACTAATGAAAAACTGTTTTTT. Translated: CASSLGAPTATNEKLFF.

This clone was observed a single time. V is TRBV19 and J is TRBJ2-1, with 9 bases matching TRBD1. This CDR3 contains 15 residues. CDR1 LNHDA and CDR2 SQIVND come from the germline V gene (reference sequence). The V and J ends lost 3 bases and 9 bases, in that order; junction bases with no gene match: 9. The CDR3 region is CASSIPGQGVSEQFF. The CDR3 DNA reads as TGTGCCAGTAGTATCCCGGGACAGGGAGTAAGTGAGCAGTTCTTC.

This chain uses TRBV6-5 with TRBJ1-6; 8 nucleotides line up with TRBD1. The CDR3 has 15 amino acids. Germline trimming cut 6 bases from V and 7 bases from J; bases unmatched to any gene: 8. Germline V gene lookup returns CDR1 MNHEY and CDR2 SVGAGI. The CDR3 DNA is TGTGCCAGCAGGGCATTCGACAGGGGAAATTCACCCCTCCACTTT. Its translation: CASRAFDRGNSPLHF.

CDR3 loop: CASRPQGTTGAGELFF. CDR3 sequence (DNA): TGTGCCAGCAGGCCGCAGGGTACCACTGGGGCCGGGGAGCTGTTTTTT. The chain joins TRBV6-4 to TRBJ2-2, with D perhaps matching TRBD1 (5 bases). This CDR3 spans 16 amino acids. CDR1 is MRHNA, CDR2 SNTAGT, per germline. With 6 bases removed from V and 6 bases from J, the gap between germline ends came to 20 bases.

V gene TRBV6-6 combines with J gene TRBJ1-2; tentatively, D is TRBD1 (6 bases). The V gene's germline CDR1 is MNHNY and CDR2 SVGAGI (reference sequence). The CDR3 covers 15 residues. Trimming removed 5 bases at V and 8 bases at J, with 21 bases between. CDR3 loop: CASSDTDSGNKGYTF. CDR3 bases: TGTGCCAGCAGTGACACGGACAGTGGCAATAAAGGCTACACCTTC.

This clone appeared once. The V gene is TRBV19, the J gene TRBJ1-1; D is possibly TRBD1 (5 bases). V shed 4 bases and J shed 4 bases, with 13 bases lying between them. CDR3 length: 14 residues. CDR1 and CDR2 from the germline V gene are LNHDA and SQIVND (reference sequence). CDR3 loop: CASSTGRGGTEAFF. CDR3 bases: TGTGCCAGTAGTACGGGGCGCGGGGGCACTGAAGCTTTCTTT.

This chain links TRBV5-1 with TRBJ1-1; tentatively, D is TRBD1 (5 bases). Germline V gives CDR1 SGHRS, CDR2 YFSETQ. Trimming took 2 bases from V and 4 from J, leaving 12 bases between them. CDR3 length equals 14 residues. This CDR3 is CASSLEAGPTEAFF. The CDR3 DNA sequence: TGCGCCAGCAGCTTAGAAGCGGGGCCCACTGAAGCTTTCTTT. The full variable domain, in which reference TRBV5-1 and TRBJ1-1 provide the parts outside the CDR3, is KAGVTQTPRYLIKTRGQQVTLSCSPISGHRSVSWYQQTPGQGLQFLFEYFSETQRNKGNFPGRFSGRQFSNSRSEMNVSTLELGDSALYLCASSLEAGPTEAFFGQGTRLTVV.

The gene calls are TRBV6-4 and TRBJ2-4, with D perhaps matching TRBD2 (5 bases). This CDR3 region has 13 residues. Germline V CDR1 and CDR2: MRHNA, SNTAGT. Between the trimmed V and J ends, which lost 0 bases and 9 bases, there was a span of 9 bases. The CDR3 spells CASSDSIGSIQYF. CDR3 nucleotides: TGTGCCAGCAGTGACTCGATAGGGAGCATTCAGTACTTC.

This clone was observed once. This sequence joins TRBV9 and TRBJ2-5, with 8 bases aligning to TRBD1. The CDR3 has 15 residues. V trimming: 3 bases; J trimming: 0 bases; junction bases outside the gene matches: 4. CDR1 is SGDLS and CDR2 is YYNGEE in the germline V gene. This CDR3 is CASSAGDRYQETQYF. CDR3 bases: TGTGCCAGCAGCGCAGGGGACAGGTACCAAGAGACCCAGTACTTC.

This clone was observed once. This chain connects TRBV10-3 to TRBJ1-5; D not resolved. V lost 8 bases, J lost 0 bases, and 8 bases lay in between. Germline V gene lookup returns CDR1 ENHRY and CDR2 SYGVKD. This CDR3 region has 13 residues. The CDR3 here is CAISVGSNQPQHF. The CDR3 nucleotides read TGTGCCATCTCGGTCGGTAGCAATCAGCCCCAGCATTTT.

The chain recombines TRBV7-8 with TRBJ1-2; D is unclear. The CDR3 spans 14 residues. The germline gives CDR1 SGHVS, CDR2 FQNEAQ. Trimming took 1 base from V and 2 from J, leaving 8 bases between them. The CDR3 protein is CASSLGGNNYGYTF. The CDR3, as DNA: TGTGCCAGCAGCTTAGGAGGGAACAACTATGGCTACACCTTC.

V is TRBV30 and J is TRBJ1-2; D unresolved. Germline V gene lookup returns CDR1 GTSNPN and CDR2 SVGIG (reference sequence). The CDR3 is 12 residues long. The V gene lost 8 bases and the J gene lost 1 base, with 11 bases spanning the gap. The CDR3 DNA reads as TGTGCCGGCGAGGCCATTAACTATGGCTACACCTTC. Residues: CAGEAINYGYTF. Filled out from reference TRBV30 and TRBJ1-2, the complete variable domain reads SQTIHQWPATLVQPVGSPLSLECTVEGTSNPNLYWYRQAAGRGLQLLFYSVGIGQISSEVPQNLSASRPQDRQFILSSKKLLLSDSGFYLCAGEAINYGYTFGSGTRLTVV.

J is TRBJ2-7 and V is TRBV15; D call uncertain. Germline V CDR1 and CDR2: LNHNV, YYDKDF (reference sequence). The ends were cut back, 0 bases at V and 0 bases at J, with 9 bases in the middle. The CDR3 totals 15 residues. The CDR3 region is CATSRDLTPSYEQYF. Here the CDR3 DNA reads TGTGCCACCAGCAGAGATCTAACCCCCTCCTACGAGCAGTACTTC.

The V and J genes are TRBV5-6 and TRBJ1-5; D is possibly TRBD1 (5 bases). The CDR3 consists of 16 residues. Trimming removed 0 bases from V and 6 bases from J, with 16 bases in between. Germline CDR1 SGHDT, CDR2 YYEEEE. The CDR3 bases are TGTGCCAGCAGCTTGGCCGGCAGGGTGGGCGTTCAGCCCCAGCATTTT. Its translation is CASSLAGRVGVQPQHF.

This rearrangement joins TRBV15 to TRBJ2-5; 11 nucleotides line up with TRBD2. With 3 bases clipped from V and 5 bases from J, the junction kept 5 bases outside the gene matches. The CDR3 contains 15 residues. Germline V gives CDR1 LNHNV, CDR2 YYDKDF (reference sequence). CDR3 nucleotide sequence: TGTGCCACCAGCAGGGTTAGCGGGGGGGTGGAGACCCAGTACTTC. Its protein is CATSRVSGGVETQYF.

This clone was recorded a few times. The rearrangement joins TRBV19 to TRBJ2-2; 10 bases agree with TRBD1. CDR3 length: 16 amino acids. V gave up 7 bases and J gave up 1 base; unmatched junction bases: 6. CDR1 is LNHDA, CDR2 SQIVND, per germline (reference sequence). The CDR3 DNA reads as TGTGCCAGTACCACGGACAGGGGGTGGAACACCGGGGAGCTGTTTTTT. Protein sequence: CASTTDRGWNTGELFF.